The 6 T cell receptor beta chains listed next were all sequenced from one sample in a study of T cell repertoires in cytomegalovirus infection. TCRdb called the reads again in MiXCR, with one record for every CDR3 protein. The data show over 450,000 distinct CDR3 sequences, around 11% seen once. The source material was PBMCs. The receptor source for this set is a human donor in good health (CMV status not recorded). Some clones in this sample may be carry-over from other donors' samples.

The V and J genes are TRBV3-1 and TRBJ1-2, with unresolved D. Germline CDR1 and CDR2: LGHDT and YNNKEL (reference sequence). The CDR3 has 15 residues. Between the trimmed V and J ends, which lost 0 bases and 4 bases, there was a span of 12 bases. The CDR3 sequence is CASSQDGRDIYGYTF. The DNA for the CDR3 is TGTGCCAGCAGCCAAGACGGGCGGGATATCTATGGCTACACCTTC.

This sequence joins TRBV20-1 and TRBJ1-1; tentative D call: TRBD1 (5 bases). This CDR3 is built from 14 residues. V was cut by 0 bases and J by 0 bases, with 8 bases left in between. In germline, CDR1 is DFQATT, CDR2 SNEGSKA (reference sequence). In nucleotides, the CDR3 is TGCAGTGCTAGAGAGGGACCCATGAACACTGAAGCTTTCTTT. It translates to CSAREGPMNTEAFF.

The chain uses TRBV11-2 and TRBJ1-4; D is ambiguous. This CDR3 region has 15 residues. With 10 bases removed from V and 0 bases from J, the gap between germline ends came to 15 bases. Per germline, CDR1 SGHAT and CDR2 FQNNGV. The CDR3 DNA reads TGTGCCACCTCCGGCGGATCTGCAACTAATGAAAAACTGTTTTTT. The encoded protein is CATSGGSATNEKLFF.

In its sample, this clonotype was seen many times. The chain is built from TRBV28 and TRBJ1-2; no reliable D call. The V end lost 4 bases, the J end lost 8 bases, and 26 bases lay between the germline ends. The CDR3 covers 17 residues. Germline CDR1 is MDHEN and CDR2 is SYDVKM. CDR3 coding DNA: TGTGCCAGCAGTTCGCGCGACGGGGTAAACATTCACATGGGCTACACCTTC. Amino acid sequence: CASSSRDGVNIHMGYTF.

This clonotype was detected many times. The chain recombines TRBV6-1 with TRBJ1-5; D is unclear. The CDR3 covers 14 residues. Trimming took 3 bases from V and 0 from J, leaving 6 bases between them. Looked up from germline, CDR1 is MNHNS and CDR2 is SASEGT. The CDR3, as DNA: TGTGCCAGCAGTGAGACATTTAGCAATCAGCCCCAGCATTTT. This encodes CASSETFSNQPQHF.

This clonotype was seen only a few times. The chain couples TRBV28 to TRBJ2-7, with D perhaps TRBD1 (7 bases). The CDR3 has 14 amino acids. V shed 8 bases and J shed 6 bases, with 20 bases lying between them. Germline V gene data show CDR1 as MDHEN and CDR2 as SYDVKM. This CDR3 reads CASSSPGQEGEQYF. The CDR3 nucleotides are TGTGCCAGCTCATCGCCCGGACAGGAGGGCGAGCAGTACTTC.